These 4 T cell receptor beta chains came from one sample sequenced in a study of cytomegalovirus exposure and HLA in healthy donors (dated by TCRdb to about 2017). The protocol used for the library was the immunoSEQ multiplex PCR assay. For the multiplex PCR, a mixture combining 60 forward primers for TCR Vbeta segments and 13 reverse primers for TCR Jbeta segments was used. Drawn from immuneACCESS, this table holds only the in-frame rearrangements with V and J called that TCRdb kept. Clones are partly lost; checked studies trace under half to an unresolved V gene and leave the rest unexplained. The sample contains fewer than 250,000 clones, about 70% of them found a single time. The ten largest clones represent about 1.9% of the sample. Sequenced: PBMCs. The receptors here all came from a woman aged 30 to 39 in good health and CMV-seronegative.

This chain uses TRBV13 with TRBJ2-7; 10 bases map to TRBD1. This CDR3 is 14 amino acids long. V lost 5 bases, J lost 2 bases, and 3 bases stayed unmatched. Germline lookup yields CDR1 PRHDT and CDR2 FYEKMQ (reference sequence). In DNA, the CDR3 is TGTGCCAGCAGCCCCGGGACAGGGGCCTACGAGCAGTACTTC. It translates to CASSPGTGAYEQYF.

The gene calls are TRBV9 and TRBJ2-1; 8 bases fit TRBD2. The germline CDR1 and CDR2 sequences are SGDLS and YYNGEE. There are 14 residues in the CDR3. Trimming at V came to 1 base and at J to 13 bases, leaving 10 bases not matched to a gene. CDR3 nucleotides: TGTGCCAGCAGCGTAAACCCGGGGGGGGATACACAGTTCTTC. Translation gives CASSVNPGGDTQFF.

CDR3 DNA: TGTGCCAGCAGTAAGACAGGGGGTGGCTACACCTTC. Translating gives CASSKTGGGYTF. The chain joins TRBV6-1 to TRBJ1-2; 9 bases are shared with TRBD1. Per the germline V gene, CDR1 is MNHNS and CDR2 is SASEGT. The J segment lost 7 bases and the V segment lost 5 bases, leaving 2 bases of the junction unmatched. The CDR3 contains 12 residues.

The chain combines TRBV27 with TRBJ2-7; D gene uncertain. CDR1 and CDR2 (germline): MNHEY, SMNVEV (reference sequence). The CDR3 has 14 residues. Deletions cut 3 bases from V and 4 bases from J, with 13 bases between. The CDR3 bases are TGTGCCAGCAGTTTTGGTAGCCAGACGTACGAGCAGTACTTC. Translating gives CASSFGSQTYEQYF.